This T cell receptor (beta chain) emerged from a study of shared clonotypes between healthy human individuals. Study background: Three CD4 naive, three CD4 memory, two CD8 naive and one CD8 memory plate were used per donor.

Sequencing was performed with immunoSEQ multiplex PCR; in TCRdb, only in-frame clones are kept and a portion is missing. The sample contains approximately 1.4 million clones, roughly 98% of which appear only once. This CDR3 is 15 amino acids long. Trimming took off 3 bases at V and 2 bases at J, with 11 bases between the two ends. Germline V CDR1 and CDR2: SNHLY, FYNNEI. The sample taken for sequencing was naive CD4+ T cells sorted from blood. Subset specified: CD45RA+ positively selected. The genes are TRBV2 and TRBJ1-5; possibly TRBD1 for D (5 bases). The clonotype was recovered from a man aged 30 to 39 in good health. The CDR3 DNA sequence: TGTGCCAGCAGTGATATGACAGTTGGCAATCAGCCCCAGCATTTT. It codes for CASSDMTVGNQPQHF. The whole variable domain, filled in from reference TRBV2 and TRBJ1-5, reads EPEVTQTPSHQVTQMGQEVILRCVPISNHLYFYWYRQILGQKVEFLVSFYNNEISEKSEIFDDQFSVERPDGSNFTLKIRSTKLEDSAMYFCASSDMTVGNQPQHFGDGTRLSIL.